The sequence of this T cell receptor beta chain was determined in a study of blood T cell repertoires in COVID-19. In the authors' workflow: The authors estimated nucleated cell counts from reference gene primer amplification. Sequenced by immunoSEQ multiplex PCR; TCRdb stores in-frame clones only, minus some. For V, J and clone size, that table is used; D and trimming come from the DNA. The sample lists some 190,000 clones; over 75% were seen once. This CDR3 is 13 amino acids long. Looked up from germline, CDR1 is LNHNV and CDR2 is YYDKDF (reference sequence). V gave up 1 base and J gave up 8 bases, with 9 bases separating them. In terms of age and location, participants ranged from roughly 18 to 89 years and lived in roughly 22 US areas. Grouping used clinical history reported by participants in a survey and questionnaire.

What was sequenced was PBMCs or T cells enriched from blood (not recorded which). The clonotype comes from a man aged 25 to 45 with acute COVID-19. The chain couples TRBV15 to TRBJ1-5; D remains unclear. CDR3 in DNA: TGTGCCACCAGCAGAGTTGTGGAGGAGCCCCAGCATTTT. Translating it yields CATSRVVEEPQHF.